This T cell receptor (beta chain) was identified during a study of cytomegalovirus exposure and HLA in healthy donors. Study-wide results and caveats: Published work reported that the classifier diagnosed cytomegalovirus status with high specificity and sensitivity. On later analysis, the bulk of CMV-associated TCR beta chains appeared to be HLA-restricted. When a later analysis compared HLA-associated TCR beta chains with equally common others, the HLA-associated chains turned out to be more clonally expanded and to have lower generation probabilities.

This clone was seen only once. What it binds is unknown. The primer mix had 60 Vbeta and 13 Jbeta primers. Profiling relied on immunoSEQ multiplex PCR, and the TCRdb table lists in-frame clones only, not all of them. The table records about 110,000 clones, roughly 80% of them present only once. V lost 0 bases and J lost 1; bases outside the gene matches: 7. This CDR3 is 17 amino acids long. The germline CDR1 and CDR2 sequences are SGHRS and YFSETQ. The sequenced sample was PBMCs. The sequence was collected from a female donor in good health and CMV-seropositive. This chain joins TRBV5-1 and TRBJ1-3; 7 bases are a match to TRBD1. CDR3 in DNA: TGCGCCAGCAGCTTGGAAGGACAGGCGAGTTCTGGAAACACCATATATTTT. Translating it yields CASSLEGQASSGNTIYF.